One and the same sample provided the 24 T cell receptor beta chains below, sequenced in a study of cytomegalovirus exposure and HLA in healthy donors. It was with 60 Vbeta and 13 Jbeta primers that the PCR ran. TCRdb keeps only in-frame clones here, not all; method: immunoSEQ multiplex PCR. Counted here are about 110,000 clones, roughly three quarters occurring once; the ten biggest clones make up roughly 6%. Specimen: PBMCs. All receptors come from a man aged 30 to 45 in good health and CMV-seropositive.

The genes are TRBV7-9 and TRBJ1-2, with a weak D call TRBD1 (6 bases). The CDR3 consists of 13 residues. V shed 1 base and J shed 8 bases, with 11 bases lying between them. CDR1 and CDR2 from the germline V gene are SEHNR and FQNEAQ (reference sequence). The DNA for the CDR3 is TGTGCCAGCAGCTTAGTACAGGGTGTCGGCTACACCTTC. This codes for CASSLVQGVGYTF.

The V and J genes are TRBV11-2 and TRBJ2-7; 8 bases match TRBD2. The CDR3 spans 14 residues. Germline CDR1 SGHAT, CDR2 FQNNGV. The V and J ends lost 6 bases and 7 bases, in that order; junction bases with no gene match: 11. CDR3 DNA: TGTGCCAGCAGAGTCCGAGCGGGGGTTAAAGAGCAGTACTTC. The encoded protein is CASRVRAGVKEQYF.

The V gene is TRBV25-1, the J gene TRBJ2-3; 9 bases align to TRBD1. The V gene end was trimmed by 2 bases and the J gene end by 0 bases; junction bases not matched to a gene: 6. This CDR3 is built from 17 residues. Germline assignment: CDR1 MGHDK and CDR2 SYGVNS. This CDR3 is CASSEKGQGYSTDTQYF. CDR3 sequence (DNA): TGTGCCAGCAGTGAAAAGGGACAGGGATATAGCACAGATACGCAGTATTTT. The full variable domain, with the rest looked up from reference TRBV25-1 and TRBJ2-3, is EADIYQTPRYLVIGTGKKITLECSQTMGHDKMYWYQQDPGMELHLIHYSYGVNSTEKGDLSSESTVSRIRTEHFPLTLESARPSHTSQYLCASSEKGQGYSTDTQYFGPGTRLTVL.

This chain links TRBV11-3 with TRBJ1-1, with 7 bases lining up with TRBD1. Germline-derived CDR1 and CDR2 are SGHNT and YENEEA. This CDR3 is built from 15 residues. V dropped 4 bases and J dropped 1; count of bases not matched to a gene: 6. The CDR3 is CASSSTRGWNTEAFF. For the CDR3, the DNA is TGTGCCAGCAGCTCCACCAGGGGGTGGAACACTGAAGCTTTCTTT.

The rearrangement uses TRBV7-6 and TRBJ2-3; 9 bases are shared with TRBD1. V lost 5 bases, J lost 3 bases, and 6 bases stayed unmatched. The germline V gene has CDR1 SGHVS and CDR2 FNYEAQ. This CDR3 has 15 amino acids. The chain's CDR3 is CASSQGQGRTDTQYF. The DNA of the CDR3 is TGTGCCAGCAGCCAAGGACAGGGGCGTACAGATACGCAGTATTTT. Drawing the rest from reference TRBV7-6 and TRBJ2-3, the complete variable domain is GAGVSQSPRYKVTKRGQDVALRCDPISGHVSLYWYRQALGQGPEFLTYFNYEAQQDKSGLPNDRFSAERPEGSISTLTIQRTEQRDSAMYRCASSQGQGRTDTQYFGPGTRLTVL.

The DNA of the CDR3 is TGTGCCACTAGGACAGTCTCCGGGGAGCTGTTTTTT. This gives the protein CATRTVSGELFF. The chain couples TRBV19 to TRBJ2-2; TRBD1 might be the D (6 bases). The V gene lost 10 bases and the J gene lost 6 bases, with 12 bases spanning the gap. Germline V gene sequence: CDR1 LNHDA, CDR2 SQIVND (reference sequence). The CDR3 covers 12 residues. Full variable domain (remainder filled in from reference TRBV19 and TRBJ2-2): DGGITQSPKYLFRKEGQNVTLSCEQNLNHDAMYWYRQDPGQGLRLIYYSQIVNDFQKGDIAEGYSVSREKKESFPLTVTSAQKNPTAFYLCATRTVSGELFFGEGSRLTVL.

This clone came up once. The chain recombines TRBV29-1 with TRBJ1-3; 9 positions agree with TRBD1. Germline loops: CDR1 SQVTM, CDR2 ANQGSEA. The CDR3 runs to 14 residues. Trimming at V came to 7 bases and at J to 2 bases, leaving 6 bases not matched to a gene. The CDR3 DNA reads TGCAGCGGGATGGGACAGGGCGCTGGAAACACCATATATTTT. Translating it yields CSGMGQGAGNTIYF.

A note on this clone: The conserved phenylalanine or tryptophan is not found at the CDR3 terminus, so this likely reflects a read error. The chain uses TRBV11-3 and TRBJ1-1, with D unclear. This CDR3 comprises 13 residues. The V and J ends lost 0 bases and 10 bases respectively, with 12 bases between them. Germline V gene sequence: CDR1 SGHNT, CDR2 YENEEA. The DNA of the CDR3 is TGTGCCAGCAGCTTAGAGGGGAGGTTGGCAGCTTTCTCT. It codes for CASSLEGRLAAFS.

The V call is TRBV30, the J call TRBJ2-2; the D gene is possibly TRBD2 (5 bases). Between the trimmed V and J ends, which lost 3 bases and 7 bases, there was a span of 9 bases. Germline V gives CDR1 GTSNPN, CDR2 SVGIG (reference sequence). CDR3 size: 12 residues. The CDR3 nucleotides read TGTGCCTGGAGCCCCGAGGGCGGGGAGCTGTTTTTT. This gives the protein CAWSPEGGELFF.

The chain employs TRBV5-4 and TRBJ2-7; D perhaps matches TRBD1 (6 bases). Trimming left V 0 bases short and J 2 bases short, with 12 bases between. Germline CDR1 SGHNT, CDR2 YYREEE (reference sequence). The CDR3 covers 15 residues. Written as DNA, the CDR3 is TGTGCCAGCAGCTTGGGACAGGTTGAGACCTACGAGCAGTACTTC. The encoded protein is CASSLGQVETYEQYF.

The chain is built from TRBV6-5 and TRBJ2-1; the D is unclear. The ends were cut back, 5 bases at V and 0 bases at J, with 11 bases in the middle. Germline values: CDR1 MNHEY, CDR2 SVGAGI. The CDR3 loop spans 15 amino acids. The CDR3 DNA reads as TGTGCCAGCAGTACGACTCTGAGCTCCTACAATGAGCAGTTCTTC. Translating it yields CASSTTLSSYNEQFF.

The rearrangement links TRBV10-3 to TRBJ1-1; 7 nucleotides agree with TRBD1. Germline V lookup: CDR1 ENHRY, CDR2 SYGVKD. The CDR3 sequence is 15 residues long. Losses at the gene ends were 2 bases for V and 2 bases for J; bases not matched to a gene: 5. DNA of the CDR3: TGTGCCATCAGTGAGCGACAGGGTTCTAACACTGAAGCTTTCTTT. This gives the protein CAISERQGSNTEAFF.

This clone is a singleton in its sample. J is TRBJ2-6 and V is TRBV7-9, with a weak D call TRBD1 (6 bases). Germline CDR1 is SEHNR and CDR2 is FQNEAQ (reference sequence). V was cut by 5 bases and J by 6 bases, with 23 bases left in between. This CDR3 comprises 18 residues. The CDR3 nucleotides are TGTGCCAGCAGCCGATATATCGGACAGTCGATATCGGCCAACGTCCTGACTTTC. This sequence encodes CASSRYIGQSISANVLTF.

V gene TRBV10-2 combines with J gene TRBJ2-3; 12 positions match TRBD2. The length of the CDR3 is 16 residues. V gave up 5 bases and J gave up 6 bases; unmatched junction bases: 9. Per the germline V gene, CDR1 is WSHSY and CDR2 is SAAADI. CDR3 protein: CASSFSLAGGDDTQYF. DNA for the CDR3: TGCGCCAGCAGTTTTTCACTAGCGGGGGGCGATGATACGCAGTATTTT.

This chain links TRBV5-5 with TRBJ2-3; 7 nucleotides align to TRBD2. V lost 6 bases to trimming and J lost 5 bases; unmatched junction nucleotides: 9. This CDR3 has 14 amino acids. Germline V gives CDR1 SGHKS, CDR2 YYEKEE (reference sequence). The CDR3, as DNA: TGTGCCAGCACCATCGGGCTAGCGGTAGATACGCAGTATTTT. This gives the protein CASTIGLAVDTQYF. The full variable domain, in which reference TRBV5-5 and TRBJ2-3 provide the parts outside the CDR3, is DAGVTQSPTHLIKTRGQQVTLRCSPISGHKSVSWYQQVLGQGPQFIFQYYEKEERGRGNFPDRFSARQFPNYSSELNVNALLLGDSALYLCASTIGLAVDTQYFGPGTRLTVL.

The chain has TRBV30 and TRBJ1-5; no reliable D call. The CDR3 length is 19 residues. Germline assignment: CDR1 GTSNPN and CDR2 SVGIG (reference sequence). CDR3 amino acids: CPNPAWRAEKRRWDQPQHF. The CDR3, as DNA: TGTCCCAACCCGGCTTGGAGGGCAGAAAAGCGAAGGTGGGATCAGCCCCAGCATTTT.

This clone occurred once. The CDR3 coding sequence is TGTGCCAGCAGCCTAGGACATTCTGGAAACACCATATATTTT. It translates to CASSLGHSGNTIYF. This chain uses TRBV7-8 with TRBJ1-3, with a tentative D call TRBD1 (5 bases). Trimming pared 5 bases from V and 1 base from J, leaving 9 bases between. The CDR3 covers 14 residues. Per germline, CDR1 SGHVS and CDR2 FQNEAQ.

The chain has TRBV30 and TRBJ1-6; D call uncertain. The CDR3 is made up of 13 amino acids. The germline V and J ends were trimmed by 7 bases and 7 bases, with 14 bases remaining between them. Germline V gene sequence: CDR1 GTSNPN, CDR2 SVGIG (reference sequence). The CDR3 is CAFNRDRNSPLHF. The CDR3 coding sequence is TGTGCCTTTAATCGGGATCGGAATTCACCCCTCCACTTT. The variable domain in full, completed from reference TRBV30 and TRBJ1-6, reads SQTIHQWPATLVQPVGSPLSLECTVEGTSNPNLYWYRQAAGRGLQLLFYSVGIGQISSEVPQNLSASRPQDRQFILSSKKLLLSDSGFYLCAFNRDRNSPLHFGNGTRLTVT.

The chain employs TRBV5-1 and TRBJ2-3; 12 bases align to TRBD1. The J segment lost 2 bases and the V segment lost 0 bases, leaving 4 bases of the junction unmatched. The CDR3 has 17 residues. The germline V gene has CDR1 SGHRS and CDR2 YFSETQ. In DNA form, the CDR3 reads TGCGCCAGCAGCTTGGCCGGGACAGGGGGCGCCACAGATACGCAGTATTTT. Translation gives CASSLAGTGGATDTQYF.

J is TRBJ1-4 and V is TRBV30; D unresolved. Trimming cost V 1 base and J 4 bases, with 10 bases left between them. Per the germline V gene, CDR1 is GTSNPN and CDR2 is SVGIG (reference sequence). The CDR3 length is 14 residues. CDR3 nucleotide sequence: TGTGCCTGGAGTGACGCACTTGGTAATGAAAAACTGTTTTTT. It yields the protein CAWSDALGNEKLFF. Full variable domain (outside the CDR3, taken from reference TRBV30 and TRBJ1-4): SQTIHQWPATLVQPVGSPLSLECTVEGTSNPNLYWYRQAAGRGLQLLFYSVGIGQISSEVPQNLSASRPQDRQFILSSKKLLLSDSGFYLCAWSDALGNEKLFFGSGTQLSVL.

There are a few counts of this clone. The chain joins TRBV6-5 to TRBJ1-5; D gene ambiguous. Germline V lookup: CDR1 MNHEY, CDR2 SVGAGI. CDR3 length: 13 residues. Trimming removed 6 bases at V and 0 bases at J, with 6 bases between. This chain's CDR3 is CASREDSNQPQHF. The CDR3 coding sequence is TGTGCCAGCAGGGAGGATAGCAATCAGCCCCAGCATTTT.

The chain uses TRBV7-2 and TRBJ1-2; no clear D gene. The CDR3 contains 15 residues. The germline gives CDR1 SGHTA, CDR2 FQGNSA. The V end was cut by 1 base, the J end by 0 bases, with 9 bases between. For the CDR3, the DNA is TGTGCCAGCAGCTTAGATCCGGGTCCTAACTATGGCTACACCTTC. It encodes CASSLDPGPNYGYTF. Looking up the rest from reference TRBV7-2 and TRBJ1-2 gives the full variable domain: GAGVSQSPSNKVTEKGKDVELRCDPISGHTALYWYRQSLGQGLEFLIYFQGNSAPDKSGLPSDRFSAERTGGSVSTLTIQRTQQEDSAVYLCASSLDPGPNYGYTFGSGTRLTVV.

J is TRBJ1-1 and V is TRBV7-9; TRBD1 is a possible D gene (6 bases). This CDR3 has 14 residues. The germline V and J ends were trimmed by 5 bases and 8 bases, with 18 bases remaining between them. CDR1 and CDR2 (germline): SEHNR, FQNEAQ (reference sequence). The CDR3: CASSHFSVQGEAFF. In nucleotides, the CDR3 is TGTGCCAGCAGCCACTTCTCCGTACAGGGCGAAGCTTTCTTT.

Turning to this clone: An end of the junction does not agree with germline; a read error may underlie this. The chain joins TRBV7-9 to TRBJ1-6; D gene uncertain. This CDR3 has 13 amino acids. Germline CDR1 and CDR2: SEHNR and FQNEAQ (reference sequence). CDR3 nucleotides: TGTTCCAGCAGCCAATTCGGTAATTCACCCCTCCACTTT. Translating gives CSSSQFGNSPLHF.